This T cell receptor beta chain was captured in a study of Ad26.COV2.S vaccination and SARS-CoV-2 variants. Study-level information: Each vaccinee took Ad26.COV2.S intramuscularly, once or twice 56 days apart.

Broader study findings: Comparability of non-spike TCR breadth was observed across vaccine and placebo recipients.

CDR3 size: 15 residues. Trimming removed 2 bases from V and 7 bases from J; junction bases left unmatched: 6. The germline V gene has CDR1 MNHNY and CDR2 SVGAGI (reference sequence). This clone has a single count. Antigen specificity is unknown. The repertoire was sequenced with immunoSEQ multiplex PCR; TCRdb's copy has only in-frame clones and lacks some. Here the sample spans 400,000 to 450,000 clones, 80% to 95% being singletons. Treatment noted: around 19 received Ad26.COV2.S at low or high dose, single or two shots; about five received placebo; per-sample allocation not given. Material that was analyzed had been drawn on day 63 after the first vaccine or placebo injection. The vaccine delivered Wuhan-strain SARS-CoV-2 spike through an Ad26 vector.

This chain joins TRBV6-6 and TRBJ2-1; TRBD2 aligns across 9 bases. Sequencing was performed on peripheral blood, taken in a trial of Ad26.COV2.S vaccine versus placebo. This sequence originates from a person aged 18-60 years who received the Ad26.COV2.S COVID-19 vaccine or a placebo. CDR3 protein: CASSYGSGRLNEQFF. The DNA of the CDR3 is TGTGCCAGCAGTTACGGTAGCGGGAGACTTAATGAGCAGTTCTTC.